These T cell receptor beta chains were read from a single sample in a study of blood T cell repertoires in COVID-19. Generated by immunoSEQ multiplex PCR, the TCRdb table keeps only in-frame clones and is missing some. The sample has fewer than 150,000 clones; about four fifths are singletons. Sequences were obtained from peripheral blood. These receptors were collected from a human donor in a cohort sampled during active COVID-19. CDR3s include the opening cysteine and the closing phenylalanine or tryptophan. Fields, in order: J gene, clone size, V gene, D gene, CDR3 DNA, CDR3 protein. A D gene is named only where the DNA matches it firmly. The size field is filled for only some rows; it gives once, few, many or a size class.

TRBJ1-1,once,TRBV4-1,.,TGCGCCAGCAGCCAAGATGGCTCCGTCGTCCAGGGGAACACTGAAGCTTTCTTT,CASSQDGSVVQGNTEAFF
TRBJ2-7,.,TRBV3-1/TRBV3-2,TRBD2,TGTGCCAGCAGCCATCCGAAGGGAGGGGAGGGCTCCTACGAGCAGTACTTC,CASSHPKGGEGSYEQYF
TRBJ1-1,once,TRBV3-1/TRBV3-2,.,TGTGCCAGCAGCCCCAGGGATGGGGCTGAAGCTTTCTTT,CASSPRDGAEAFF
TRBJ1-6,.,TRBV11-2,.,TGTGCCAGCAGCCGTGACAGGTACAATTCACCCCTCCACTTT,CASSRDRYNSPLHF
TRBJ2-5,.,TRBV7-6,.,TGTGCCAGCAGCTTAGGACTAAACCTCCAAGAGACCCAGTACTTC,CASSLGLNLQETQYF
TRBJ1-6,.,TRBV28,TRBD1,TGTGCCAGCAGTTTAGGGACAGGGTTTGCCTATAATTCACCCCTCCACTTT,CASSLGTGFAYNSPLHF
TRBJ1-1,.,TRBV29-1,TRBD1,TGCAGCGTACAGGGGGCGGGAGGCACTGAAGCTTTCTTT,CSVQGAGGTEAFF
TRBJ2-7,once,TRBV27,.,TGTGCCAGCAGTCTCGGAGACAGCCTTACGAGGGAGCAGTACTTC,CASSLGDSLTREQYF
TRBJ1-1,.,TRBV5-4,.,TGTGCCAGCAGCTTGTGGCTTAACACTGAAGCTTTCTTT,CASSLWLNTEAFF
TRBJ2-5,few,TRBV12-3/TRBV12-4,TRBD2,TGTGCCAGCAGTGGACTAGGAGAGACCCAGTACTTC,CASSGLGETQYF
TRBJ2-7,.,TRBV6-6,TRBD1,TGTGCCAGCAGTTACGGACAGGGGAACGAGCAGTACTTC,CASSYGQGNEQYF
TRBJ2-5,.,TRBV3-1/TRBV3-2,.,TGTGCCAGCACTGGGGGCAGACAAGAGACCCAGTACTTC,CASTGGRQETQYF
TRBJ2-7,.,TRBV7-6,.,TGTGCCAGCAGCTCCCTCCCCGGTTACGAGCAGTACTTC,CASSSLPGYEQYF
TRBJ2-7,.,TRBV2,.,TGTGCCAGCGATGAAATCGTTTTGAGCCCGTCATACTCCTACGAGCAGTACTTC,CASDEIVLSPSYSYEQYF
TRBJ1-2,.,TRBV2,.,TGTGCCAGCAGACCAGGGGCCGTGGGCTACACCTTC,CASRPGAVGYTF
TRBJ1-3,few,TRBV3-1/TRBV3-2,.,TGTGCCAGCAGCCTGGTGAGCTCTGGAAACACCATATATTTT,CASSLVSSGNTIYF
TRBJ1-2,few,TRBV6-1,TRBD1,TGTGCCAGCAGTGAACCGGGACAGGGGGCTGTCTATGGCTACACCTTC,CASSEPGQGAVYGYTF
TRBJ2-3,.,TRBV11-3,TRBD1,TGTGCCAGCAGCTTCGGGGGAACGACGACAGGGGGAAAGACAGATACGCAGTATTTT,CASSFGGTTTGGKTDTQYF
TRBJ2-3,once,TRBV21-1,.,TGTGCCAGCGGCCTCCGGGACAGGCCCCGCACAGATACGCAGTATTTT,CASGLRDRPRTDTQYF
TRBJ1-5,.,TRBV7-3,TRBD1,TGTGCCAGCATCGACTCGAAAAGGGACAGAGGCAATCAGCCCCAGCATTTT,CASIDSKRDRGNQPQHF
TRBJ1-2,.,TRBV7-9,.,TGTGCCAGCAGCTTAGGATCCGGGGTGGGCTACACCTTC,CASSLGSGVGYTF
TRBJ2-5,.,TRBV7-9,.,TGTGCCAGCAGCTTTTGGGACTCCACGGAGACCCAGTACTTC,CASSFWDSTETQYF